This is a list of T cell receptor beta chains from one sample in a study of CD8 T cell repertoires and HIV-1 epitope variants. Sequencing used immunoSEQ multiplex PCR; TCRdb keeps in-frame clones, though not all of them. Of roughly 6,000 clones detected, 66% appear once; the ten largest clones hold 43%. No antigens are known for them. Sequencing was done on a sample of cultured CD8+ T cells derived from PBMCs. The receptor set was obtained from a male donor with HIV. Each CDR3 is given with its conserved first and last residue. The order of the fields is J gene, clone size, V gene, D gene, CDR3 length, CDR3 protein, CDR3 DNA. The D gene is left open where the match is weak. Rows give clone size only sometimes, using once, few, many, or a class for an expanded clone.

J: TRBJ1-5; size: few; V: TRBV19; D: .; length: 13; CDR3: CACGGQRNQPQHF; DNA: TGTGCCTGTGGGGGACAAAGAAATCAGCCCCAGCATTTT
J: TRBJ1-5; size: .; V: TRBV7-8; D: .; length: 16; CDR3: CASSLSSWGGGQPQHF; DNA: TGTGCCAGCAGCTTAAGCTCGTGGGGTGGAGGTCAGCCCCAGCATTTT
J: TRBJ2-7; size: .; V: TRBV28; D: .; length: 14; CDR3: CASSLNRANYEQYF; DNA: TGTGCCAGCAGTTTAAACAGGGCTAACTACGAGCAGTACTTC
J: TRBJ1-2; size: few; V: TRBV28; D: TRBD1; length: 14; CDR3: CASRATGSNYGYTF; DNA: TGTGCCAGCAGGGCGACAGGGTCGAACTATGGCTACACCTTC
J: TRBJ1-5; size: .; V: TRBV6-5; D: .; length: 15; CDR3: CASSYSGGLNQPQHF; DNA: TGTGCCAGCAGTTACTCGGGCGGCCTAAATCAGCCCCAGCATTTT
J: TRBJ2-7; size: .; V: TRBV5-5; D: .; length: 14; CDR3: CASSLGQGDYEQYF; DNA: TGTGCCAGCAGCTTGGGGCAGGGAGACTACGAGCAGTACTTC
J: TRBJ2-1; size: .; V: TRBV4-3; D: TRBD2; length: 16; CDR3: CASSAYSGGPDNEQFF; DNA: TGCGCCAGCAGCGCCTACTCGGGGGGGCCCGACAATGAGCAGTTCTTC
J: TRBJ1-2; size: .; V: TRBV6-1; D: TRBD1; length: 17; CDR3: CASSATGTGDPNYGYTF; DNA: TGTGCCAGCAGTGCAACCGGGACAGGGGACCCTAACTATGGCTACACCTTC
J: TRBJ1-1; size: .; V: TRBV6-5; D: TRBD1; length: 15; CDR3: CASSYSDRLRTEAFF; DNA: TGTGCCAGCAGTTACTCGGACAGGCTTAGGACTGAAGCTTTCTTT
J: TRBJ1-2; size: .; V: TRBV11-2; D: .; length: 15; CDR3: CASSPLRGGYYGYTF; DNA: TGTGCCAGCAGCCCTCTAAGGGGGGGATATTATGGCTACACCTTC
J: TRBJ1-5; size: .; V: TRBV4-1; D: .; length: 15; CDR3: CASSQEYGLNQPQHF; DNA: TGCGCCAGCAGCCAAGAATACGGCCTTAATCAGCCCCAGCATTTT
J: TRBJ1-1; size: .; V: TRBV2; D: .; length: 17; CDR3: CASSEPPGQGMNTEAFF; DNA: TGTGCCAGCAGTGAACCCCCGGGACAAGGCATGAACACTGAAGCTTTCTTT
J: TRBJ2-7; size: .; V: TRBV5-6; D: .; length: 12; CDR3: CASSLRGYEQYF; DNA: TGTGCCAGCAGCTTGAGGGGATACGAGCAGTACTTC
J: TRBJ2-7; size: .; V: TRBV7-8; D: .; length: 15; CDR3: CASSLEGDLSYEQYF; DNA: TGTGCCAGCAGCTTAGAAGGGGACCTCTCCTACGAGCAGTACTTC
J: TRBJ2-5; size: .; V: TRBV6-5; D: TRBD2; length: 15; CDR3: CASSYDGASGETQYF; DNA: TGTGCCAGCAGTTACGACGGGGCTAGCGGGGAGACCCAGTACTTC
J: TRBJ1-3; size: .; V: TRBV27; D: .; length: 18; CDR3: CASSSNIQRLSSGNTIYF; DNA: TGTGCCAGCAGTTCCAACATACAGCGCCTGAGCTCTGGAAACACCATATATTTT
J: TRBJ2-1; size: once; V: TRBV19; D: .; length: 14; CDR3: CASSIDVQFNEQFF; DNA: TGTGCCAGTAGTATAGATGTCCAGTTCAATGAGCAGTTCTTC
J: TRBJ2-2; size: .; V: TRBV28; D: .; length: 13; CDR3: CASSLINTGELFF; DNA: TGTGCCAGCAGTTTGATTAACACCGGGGAGCTGTTTTTT
J: TRBJ1-5; size: .; V: TRBV27; D: .; length: 14; CDR3: CASREAGSNQPQHF; DNA: TGTGCCAGCCGGGAGGCAGGGAGCAATCAGCCCCAGCATTTT
J: TRBJ2-3; size: few; V: TRBV7-9; D: TRBD2; length: 15; CDR3: CASSTTSGGPDTQYF; DNA: TGTGCCAGCAGCACTACTAGCGGGGGACCAGATACGCAGTATTTT
J: TRBJ1-2; size: .; V: TRBV28; D: TRBD1; length: 14; CDR3: CASSRQGDYYGYTF; DNA: TGTGCCAGCAGCCGACAGGGGGACTACTATGGCTACACCTTC
J: TRBJ2-1; size: .; V: TRBV28; D: .; length: 12; CDR3: CASSLQINEQFF; DNA: TGTGCCAGCAGTTTGCAGATCAATGAGCAGTTCTTC
J: TRBJ2-7; size: medium-sized; V: TRBV6-1; D: .; length: 14; CDR3: CASSARDNGYEQYF; DNA: TGTGCCAGCAGTGCTCGGGACAACGGCTACGAGCAGTACTTC
J: TRBJ2-3; size: .; V: TRBV15; D: .; length: 17; CDR3: CATSRDFLSGTTDTQYF; DNA: TGTGCCACCAGCAGAGATTTCTTGAGCGGAACCACAGATACGCAGTATTTT
J: TRBJ2-2; size: .; V: TRBV27; D: TRBD1; length: 17; CDR3: CASSLDRGRLNTGELFF; DNA: TGTGCCAGCAGTCTCGACAGGGGGCGACTTAACACCGGGGAGCTGTTTTTT
J: TRBJ2-2; size: few; V: TRBV19; D: TRBD1; length: 16; CDR3: CASKGYAGQATGELFF; DNA: TGTGCCAGTAAAGGTTATGCCGGACAGGCGACGGGGGAGCTGTTTTTT
J: TRBJ2-3; size: .; V: TRBV28; D: TRBD2; length: 16; CDR3: CASTHSRLAATDTQYF; DNA: TGTGCCAGCACCCATAGTCGACTAGCGGCCACAGATACGCAGTATTTT
J: TRBJ1-4; size: .; V: TRBV27; D: .; length: 16; CDR3: CASSLNRFPRGEKLFF; DNA: TGTGCCAGCAGTTTAAACAGGTTCCCCCGAGGTGAAAAACTGTTTTTT
J: TRBJ2-3; size: .; V: TRBV5-1; D: TRBD1; length: 16; CDR3: CASSRGTAIGADTQYF; DNA: TGCGCCAGCAGCAGGGGGACAGCTATCGGGGCAGATACGCAGTATTTT
J: TRBJ2-1; size: .; V: TRBV5-4; D: .; length: 11; CDR3: CASSLGQLLFF; DNA: TGTGCCAGCAGCTTGGGGCAGCTTTTGTTCTTC
J: TRBJ2-3; size: few; V: TRBV5-4; D: .; length: 12; CDR3: CASSFRPDTQYF; DNA: TGTGCCAGCAGCTTTCGTCCAGATACGCAGTATTTT
J: TRBJ2-1; size: .; V: TRBV6-5; D: TRBD2; length: 16; CDR3: CASSSTGGVTYNEQFF; DNA: TGTGCCAGCAGTTCCACGGGAGGTGTAACCTACAATGAGCAGTTCTTC
J: TRBJ1-4; size: .; V: TRBV18; D: .; length: 15; CDR3: CASSPLAGPEEKLFF; DNA: TGTGCCAGCTCACCACTCGCCGGACCCGAAGAAAAACTGTTTTTT
J: TRBJ1-5; size: .; V: TRBV19; D: .; length: 16; CDR3: CASSAQGGNVGQPQHF; DNA: TGTGCCAGTAGTGCTCAAGGAGGAAACGTCGGTCAGCCCCAGCATTTT
J: TRBJ1-5; size: few; V: TRBV19; D: TRBD1; length: 14; CDR3: CASSTGQGNQPQHF; DNA: TGTGCCAGTAGTACAGGACAGGGTAATCAGCCCCAGCATTTT
J: TRBJ2-1; size: .; V: TRBV5-6; D: TRBD2; length: 16; CDR3: CASSLAGEGPYNEQFF; DNA: TGTGCCAGCAGCTTGGCCGGGGAGGGCCCCTACAATGAGCAGTTCTTC